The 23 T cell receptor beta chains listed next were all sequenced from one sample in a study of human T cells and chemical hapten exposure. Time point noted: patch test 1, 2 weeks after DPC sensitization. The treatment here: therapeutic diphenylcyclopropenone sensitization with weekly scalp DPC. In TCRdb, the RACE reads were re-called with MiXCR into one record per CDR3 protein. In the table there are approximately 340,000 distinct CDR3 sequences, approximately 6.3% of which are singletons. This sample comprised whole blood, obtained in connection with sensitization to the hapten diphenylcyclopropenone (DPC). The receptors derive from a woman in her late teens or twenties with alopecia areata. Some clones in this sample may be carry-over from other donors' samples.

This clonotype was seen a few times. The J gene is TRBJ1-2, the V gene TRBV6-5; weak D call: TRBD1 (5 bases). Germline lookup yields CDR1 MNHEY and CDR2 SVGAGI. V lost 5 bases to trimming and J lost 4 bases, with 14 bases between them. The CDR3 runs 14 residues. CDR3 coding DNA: TGTGCCAGCAGTGGAGCTTTTAGGGGCTATGGCTACACCTTC. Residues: CASSGAFRGYGYTF.

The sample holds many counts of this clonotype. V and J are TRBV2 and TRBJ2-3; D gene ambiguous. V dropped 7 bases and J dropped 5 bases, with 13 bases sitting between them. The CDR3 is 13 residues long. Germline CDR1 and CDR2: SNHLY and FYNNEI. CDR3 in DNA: TGTGCCAGCATCTTACCCGGTGGAGATACGCAGTATTTT. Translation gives CASILPGGDTQYF.

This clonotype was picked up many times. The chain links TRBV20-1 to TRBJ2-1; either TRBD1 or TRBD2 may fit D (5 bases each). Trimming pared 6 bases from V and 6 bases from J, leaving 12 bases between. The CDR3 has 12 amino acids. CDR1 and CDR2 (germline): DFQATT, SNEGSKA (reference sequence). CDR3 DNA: TGCAGTGCCAGACTAAGGGGCAATGAGCAGTTCTTC. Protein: CSARLRGNEQFF.

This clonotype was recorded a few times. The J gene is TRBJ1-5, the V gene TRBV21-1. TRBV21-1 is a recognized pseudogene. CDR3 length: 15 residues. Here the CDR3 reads CASSNPPTDYQPQHF. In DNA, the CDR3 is TGTGCCAGCAGCAACCCTCCGACGGACTATCAGCCCCAGCATTTT.

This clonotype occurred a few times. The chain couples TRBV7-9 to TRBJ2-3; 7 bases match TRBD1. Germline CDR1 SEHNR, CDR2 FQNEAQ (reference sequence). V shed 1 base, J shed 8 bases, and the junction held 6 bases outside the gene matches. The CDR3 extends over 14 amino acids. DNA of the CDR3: TGTGCCAGCAGCTTAGGAGGGGGCAATCCTACGCAGTATTTT. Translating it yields CASSLGGGNPTQYF.

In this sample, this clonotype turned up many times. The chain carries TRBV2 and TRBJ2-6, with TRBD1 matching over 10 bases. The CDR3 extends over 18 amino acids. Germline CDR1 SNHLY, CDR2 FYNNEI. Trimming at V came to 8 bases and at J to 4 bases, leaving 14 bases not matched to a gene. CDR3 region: CASSYRGTGAGGANVLTF. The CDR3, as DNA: TGTGCCAGCTCATACCGAGGGACAGGGGCTGGCGGGGCCAACGTCCTGACTTTC.

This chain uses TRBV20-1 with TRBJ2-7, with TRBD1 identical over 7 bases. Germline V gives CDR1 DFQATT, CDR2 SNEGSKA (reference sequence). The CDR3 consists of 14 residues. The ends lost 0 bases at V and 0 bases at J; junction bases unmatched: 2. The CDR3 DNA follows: TGCAGTGCTAGAGAAGGGGGCAACTCCTACGAGCAGTACTTC. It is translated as CSAREGGNSYEQYF.

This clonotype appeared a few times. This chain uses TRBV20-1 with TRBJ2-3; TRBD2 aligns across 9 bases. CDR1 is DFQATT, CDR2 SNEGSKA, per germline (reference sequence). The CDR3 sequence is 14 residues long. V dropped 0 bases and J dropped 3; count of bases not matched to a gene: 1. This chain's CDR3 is CSAREGLATDTQYF. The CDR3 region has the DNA TGCAGTGCTAGAGAGGGACTAGCAACAGATACGCAGTATTTT.

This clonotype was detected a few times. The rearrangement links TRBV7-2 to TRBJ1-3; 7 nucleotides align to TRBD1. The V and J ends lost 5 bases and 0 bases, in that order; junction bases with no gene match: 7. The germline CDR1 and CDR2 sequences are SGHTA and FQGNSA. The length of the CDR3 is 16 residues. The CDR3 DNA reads TGTGCCAGCAGCCCCTGGGACAGCCGCTCTGGAAACACCATATATTTT. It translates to CASSPWDSRSGNTIYF.

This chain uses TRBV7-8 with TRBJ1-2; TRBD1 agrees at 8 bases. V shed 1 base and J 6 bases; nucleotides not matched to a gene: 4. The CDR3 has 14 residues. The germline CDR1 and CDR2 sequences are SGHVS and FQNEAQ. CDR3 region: CASSLGRQGNGYTF. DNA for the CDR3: TGTGCCAGCAGCTTAGGGAGACAGGGGAATGGCTACACCTTC.

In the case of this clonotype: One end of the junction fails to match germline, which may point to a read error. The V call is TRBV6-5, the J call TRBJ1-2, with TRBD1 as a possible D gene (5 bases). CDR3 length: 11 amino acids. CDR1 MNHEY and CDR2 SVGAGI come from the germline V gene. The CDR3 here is CASSYGGRLFF. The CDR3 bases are TGTGCCAGCAGTTACGGGGGACGGCTTTTCTTC.

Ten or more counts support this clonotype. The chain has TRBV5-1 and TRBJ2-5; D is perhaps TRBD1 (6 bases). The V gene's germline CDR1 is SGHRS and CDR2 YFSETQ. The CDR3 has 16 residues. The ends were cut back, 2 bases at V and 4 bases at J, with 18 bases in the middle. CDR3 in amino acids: CASSLGGRRLGETQYF. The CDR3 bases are TGCGCCAGCAGCTTAGGGGGACGCCGACTGGGAGAGACCCAGTACTTC.

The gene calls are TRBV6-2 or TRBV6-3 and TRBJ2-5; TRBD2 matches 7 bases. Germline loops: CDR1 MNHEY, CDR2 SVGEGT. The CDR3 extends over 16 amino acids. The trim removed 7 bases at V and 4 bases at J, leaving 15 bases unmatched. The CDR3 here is CASTPLGSGAPETQYF. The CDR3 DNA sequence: TGTGCCAGCACCCCCTTAGGCAGCGGGGCGCCAGAGACCCAGTACTTC.

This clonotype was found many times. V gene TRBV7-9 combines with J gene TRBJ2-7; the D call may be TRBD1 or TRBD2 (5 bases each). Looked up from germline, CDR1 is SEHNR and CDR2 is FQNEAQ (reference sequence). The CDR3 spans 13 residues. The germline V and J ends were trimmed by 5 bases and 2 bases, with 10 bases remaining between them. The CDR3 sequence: CASSRGSPYEQYF. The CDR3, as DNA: TGTGCCAGCAGCCGGGGCTCACCCTACGAGCAGTACTTC.

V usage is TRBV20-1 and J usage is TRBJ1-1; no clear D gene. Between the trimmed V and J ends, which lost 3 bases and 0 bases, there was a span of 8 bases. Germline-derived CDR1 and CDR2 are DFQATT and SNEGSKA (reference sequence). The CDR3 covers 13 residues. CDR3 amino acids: CSASGSMNTEAFF. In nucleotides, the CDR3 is TGCAGTGCTAGTGGGTCGATGAACACTGAAGCTTTCTTT.

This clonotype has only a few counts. The CDR3 nucleotides read TGTGCCAGCAGGGAACAGGGTGCGGAGACCCAGTACTTC. Protein sequence: CASREQGAETQYF. This chain uses TRBV7-9 with TRBJ2-5, with D possibly matching TRBD1 (6 bases). The CDR3 covers 13 residues. The ends were cut back, 6 bases at V and 5 bases at J, with 13 bases in the middle. Germline CDR1 reads SEHNR; CDR2 reads FQNEAQ (reference sequence).

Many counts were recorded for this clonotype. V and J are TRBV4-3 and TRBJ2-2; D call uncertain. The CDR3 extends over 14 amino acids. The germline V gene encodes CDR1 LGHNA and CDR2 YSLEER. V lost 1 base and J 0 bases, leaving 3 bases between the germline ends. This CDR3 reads CASSQGSNTGELFF. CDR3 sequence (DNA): TGCGCCAGCAGCCAAGGTTCGAACACCGGGGAGCTGTTTTTT.

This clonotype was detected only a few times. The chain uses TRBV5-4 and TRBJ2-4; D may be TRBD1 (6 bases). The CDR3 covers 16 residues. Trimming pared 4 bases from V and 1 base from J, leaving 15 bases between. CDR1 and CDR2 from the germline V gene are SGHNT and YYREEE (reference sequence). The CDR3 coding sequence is TGTGCCAGCAGCCGAGAGGCAGGGGCCGCCAAAAACATTCAGTACTTC. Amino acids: CASSREAGAAKNIQYF.

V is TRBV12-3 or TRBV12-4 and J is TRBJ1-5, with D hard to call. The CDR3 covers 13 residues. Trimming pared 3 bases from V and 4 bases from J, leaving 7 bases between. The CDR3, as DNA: TGTGCCAGCAGTTTGTTAACAAATCAGCCCCAGCATTTT. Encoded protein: CASSLLTNQPQHF.

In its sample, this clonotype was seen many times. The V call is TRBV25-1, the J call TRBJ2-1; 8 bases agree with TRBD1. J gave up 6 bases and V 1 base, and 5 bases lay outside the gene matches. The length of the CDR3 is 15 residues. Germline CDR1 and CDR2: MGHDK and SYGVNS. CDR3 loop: CASSEFGQGGNEQFF. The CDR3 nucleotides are TGTGCCAGCAGTGAATTCGGACAGGGAGGCAATGAGCAGTTCTTC.

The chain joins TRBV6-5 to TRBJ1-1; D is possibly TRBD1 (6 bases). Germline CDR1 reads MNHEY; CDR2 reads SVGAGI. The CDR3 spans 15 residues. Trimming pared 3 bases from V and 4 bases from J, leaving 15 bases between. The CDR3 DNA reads TGTGCCAGCAGTTATATTTTGGGGGCGGGCACTGAAGCTTTCTTT. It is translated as CASSYILGAGTEAFF.

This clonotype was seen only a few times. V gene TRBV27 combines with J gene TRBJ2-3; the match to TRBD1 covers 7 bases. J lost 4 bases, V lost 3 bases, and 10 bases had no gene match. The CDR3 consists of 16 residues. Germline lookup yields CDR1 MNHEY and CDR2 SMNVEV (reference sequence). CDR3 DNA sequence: TGTGCCAGCAGTTTTGGGATGACAGGGATCCCAGATACGCAGTATTTT. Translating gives CASSFGMTGIPDTQYF.

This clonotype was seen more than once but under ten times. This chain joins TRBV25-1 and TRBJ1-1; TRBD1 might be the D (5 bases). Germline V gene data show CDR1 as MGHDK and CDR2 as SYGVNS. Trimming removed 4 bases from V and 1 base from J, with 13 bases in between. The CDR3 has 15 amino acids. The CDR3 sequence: CASSGTGTANTEAFF. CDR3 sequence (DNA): TGTGCCAGCAGTGGGACCGGGACGGCGAACACTGAAGCTTTCTTT.